These T cell receptor beta chains were read from a single sample in a study of blood T cell repertoires in COVID-19. Libraries were prepared by immunoSEQ multiplex PCR; TCRdb keeps only in-frame clonotypes and omits some of them. The sample holds 210,000 or so clones, about 91% seen once. The specimen was peripheral blood. These receptor sequences come from a woman between 35 and 50 years old with acute or convalescent COVID-19. The CDR3 runs from the conserved cysteine through the conserved F or W. Fields, in order: V gene, D gene, clone size, CDR3 length, J gene, CDR3 DNA, CDR3 protein. D genes are given only for firm matches. Clone size is given for some rows only: seen once, a few or many times, or a class if the clone is expanded.

TRBV19	TRBD1	NA	12	TRBJ1-1	TGTGCCAGTAGTGACAGGGGGACTGAAGCTTTCTTT	CASSDRGTEAFF
TRBV6-5	NA	NA	12	TRBJ1-4	TGTGCCAGCGGCAGGGCTAATGAAAAACTGTTTTTT	CASGRANEKLFF
TRBV24-1	TRBD1	NA	15	TRBJ2-5	TGTGCCACCAGTGAGACCACAGGGGCCCCAGAGACCCAGTACTTC	CATSETTGAPETQYF
TRBV19	TRBD1	once	15	TRBJ2-2	TGTGCCACCCAACGGGACAGGGGATACACCGGGGAGCTGTTTTTT	CATQRDRGYTGELFF
TRBV10-3	TRBD1	NA	14	TRBJ1-1	TGTGCCATCAGTGGTGGACAGGGGGGTGTGGAAGCTTTCTTT	CAISGGQGGVEAFF
TRBV5-1	NA	NA	12	TRBJ2-5	TGCGCCAGCCGTACGGACCAAGAGACCCAGTACTTC	CASRTDQETQYF
TRBV10-3	TRBD2	NA	15	TRBJ2-5	TGTGCCATCAGACCGGGACTAGGAGGAGGAGAGACCCAGTACTTC	CAIRPGLGGGETQYF
TRBV7-9	NA	once	14	TRBJ1-1	TGTGCCAGCAGCTCTCGGGAGGTGAACACTGAAGCTTTCTTT	CASSSREVNTEAFF
TRBV7-9	NA	NA	16	TRBJ1-2	TGTGCCAGCAGCTCCCGAGGAGGGGCGAACAGTAGGGGCTACACCTTC	CASSSRGGANSRGYTF
TRBV9	TRBD2	NA	16	TRBJ2-1	TGTGCCAGCAGCGTAGCTAGTCTAGCGGGGGGCCTTGAGCAGTTCTTC	CASSVASLAGGLEQFF
TRBV6-5	NA	NA	12	TRBJ1-1	TGTGCCAGCAGACCCGCTACAGGGACGGCTTTCTTT	CASRPATGTAFF